These T cell receptor beta chains were read from a single sample in a study of blood T cell repertoires in COVID-19. Libraries were prepared by immunoSEQ multiplex PCR; TCRdb keeps only in-frame clonotypes and omits some of them. The sample lists some 60,000 clones; over 75% were seen once. Material: peripheral blood. These receptors all stem from an elderly woman with acute or convalescent COVID-19. CDR3s include the opening cysteine and the closing phenylalanine or tryptophan. Each record gives: V gene, CDR3 length, D gene, clone size, J gene, CDR3 protein, CDR3 DNA. A D gene is named only where the DNA matches it firmly. Size is stated for part of the rows, as once, few or many counts, or as a class when the clone is expanded.

TRBV3-1/TRBV3-2,12,NA,NA,TRBJ2-5,CASSQYTGTQYF,TGTGCCAGCAGCCAGTATACGGGGACCCAGTACTTC
TRBV6-1,14,NA,few,TRBJ2-7,CASSESAGFGEQYF,TGTGCCAGCAGTGAGAGTGCAGGATTTGGAGAGCAGTACTTC
TRBV7-2,15,NA,NA,TRBJ1-3,CASSSLGGSGNTIYF,TGTGCCAGCAGCTCCCTGGGGGGCTCTGGAAACACCATATATTTT
TRBV29-1,14,NA,NA,TRBJ1-5,CSVGWGGEGQPQHF,TGCAGCGTTGGTTGGGGTGGGGAGGGTCAGCCCCAGCATTTT
TRBV6-2/TRBV6-3,15,NA,NA,TRBJ2-3,CASSSPRAFPDTQYF,TGTGCCAGCAGCTCTCCGCGGGCGTTCCCAGATACGCAGTATTTT
TRBV30,14,NA,NA,TRBJ1-1,CAWSVLGGLAEAFF,TGTGCCTGGAGTGTACTGGGGGGGCTGGCTGAAGCTTTCTTT
TRBV28,17,TRBD1,few,TRBJ1-6,CASSLLGQAQYNSPLHF,TGTGCCAGCAGTTTACTGGGACAGGCCCAATATAATTCACCCCTCCACTTT
TRBV19,17,TRBD1,NA,TRBJ1-6,CASSSHRDRGNNSPLHF,TGTGCCAGTAGTTCTCACCGGGACAGGGGCAATAATTCACCCCTCCACTTT
TRBV6-5,13,TRBD1,NA,TRBJ2-7,CAITRDSPYEQYF,TGTGCCATCACCCGGGACAGCCCCTACGAGCAGTACTTC
TRBV6-1,16,NA,NA,TRBJ2-5,CASSELMGGIGETQYF,TGTGCCAGCAGTGAATTGATGGGGGGTATTGGAGAGACCCAGTACTTC
TRBV14,12,NA,NA,TRBJ1-2,CASSQIQDGYTF,TGTGCCAGCAGCCAAATACAGGATGGCTACACCTTC
TRBV28,14,TRBD1,NA,TRBJ2-7,CASSLKGAASEQYF,TGTGCCAGCAGTTTAAAGGGGGCAGCTAGCGAGCAGTACTTC
TRBV30,13,TRBD1,NA,TRBJ1-1,CAWSTTGGTEAFF,TGTGCCTGGAGTACCACAGGGGGCACTGAAGCTTTCTTT
TRBV10-3,12,NA,NA,TRBJ1-2,CAIRRLDSGYTF,TGTGCCATCAGGCGACTGGATTCTGGCTACACCTTC
TRBV27,16,TRBD1,once,TRBJ2-5,CASSLGQRGQQETQYF,TGTGCCAGCAGTCTAGGACAGAGGGGGCAACAAGAGACCCAGTACTTC
TRBV18,15,NA,NA,TRBJ1-4,CASSPRTGWNEKLFF,TGTGCCAGCTCACCACGAACAGGCTGGAATGAAAAACTGTTTTTT
TRBV3-1/TRBV3-2,14,TRBD2,NA,TRBJ2-1,CASSQGGAGGEQFF,TGTGCCAGCAGCCAAGGTGGAGCGGGGGGTGAGCAGTTCTTC
TRBV27,14,TRBD2,NA,TRBJ2-3,CASRGRLATDTQYF,TGTGCCAGCAGGGGTCGACTAGCCACAGATACGCAGTATTTT
TRBV7-6,14,TRBD1,NA,TRBJ2-3,CASKGQGFTDTQYF,TGTGCCAGCAAGGGACAGGGGTTTACGGATACGCAGTATTTT
TRBV21-1,17,NA,NA,TRBJ2-1,CASTKWQYPSGSYEQFF,TGTGCCAGCACCAAATGGCAATATCCTAGCGGGAGTTATGAGCAGTTCTTC
TRBV7-3,15,TRBD2,NA,TRBJ2-7,CASSSTSGSQGEQYF,TGTGCCAGCAGCTCAACTAGCGGGAGTCAAGGCGAGCAGTACTTC
TRBV29-1,13,TRBD1,NA,TRBJ1-2,CSVVGGGEVGYTF,TGCAGCGTTGTCGGAGGGGGCGAGGTTGGCTACACCTTC
TRBV27,17,TRBD2,NA,TRBJ2-7,CASSPGLAGGPLYEQYF,TGTGCCAGCAGTCCGGGACTAGCGGGAGGGCCCCTCTACGAGCAGTACTTC
TRBV29-1,13,NA,NA,TRBJ2-7,CSVAVTLRDEQYF,TGCAGCGTTGCCGTAACCCTCAGGGACGAGCAGTACTTC
TRBV21-1,16,NA,NA,TRBJ2-2,CASSKKSGLSTGELFF,TGTGCCAGCAGCAAAAAGTCTGGGCTTTCCACCGGGGAGCTGTTTTTT
TRBV24-1,15,TRBD2,NA,TRBJ2-2,CATSDRGGYTGELFF,TGTGCCACCAGTGATCGGGGAGGGTACACCGGGGAGCTGTTTTTT
TRBV7-6,15,TRBD1,NA,TRBJ1-1,CASSSGQGAHTEAFF,TGTGCCAGCAGCTCAGGACAGGGGGCGCACACTGAAGCTTTCTTT
TRBV7-6,15,TRBD2,NA,TRBJ2-3,CASSLGTSFPDTQYF,TGTGCCAGCAGCTTAGGGACTAGCTTTCCAGATACGCAGTATTTT
TRBV5-1,15,TRBD1,NA,TRBJ1-2,CASSLEGARSYGYTF,TGCGCCAGCAGCTTGGAGGGGGCGAGGTCGTATGGCTACACCTTC
TRBV12-3/TRBV12-4,12,NA,NA,TRBJ1-5,CASSPRTQPQHF,TGTGCCAGCAGCCCCAGGACACAGCCCCAGCATTTT
TRBV28,12,NA,NA,TRBJ2-7,CASSLSRDEQYF,TGTGCCAGCAGTTTATCGCGTGACGAGCAGTACTTC
TRBV5-1,15,NA,NA,TRBJ1-4,CASSSNRAPNEKLFF,TGCGCCAGCAGCTCCAACAGGGCGCCTAATGAAAAACTGTTTTTT
TRBV25-1,14,TRBD2,NA,TRBJ2-1,CASSDLAGANEQFF,TGTGCCAGCAGTGATCTAGCGGGTGCTAATGAGCAGTTCTTC
TRBV6-2/TRBV6-3,12,NA,NA,TRBJ2-5,CASSRGHETQYF,TGTGCCAGCAGCCGAGGACACGAGACCCAGTACTTC
TRBV5-1,13,TRBD1,NA,TRBJ2-7,CASSKGTAGEQYF,TGCGCCAGCAGCAAGGGGACAGCTGGCGAGCAGTACTTC
TRBV27,13,NA,NA,TRBJ1-2,CASSWGGAEGYTF,TGTGCCAGCAGTTGGGGCGGCGCGGAGGGCTACACCTTC
TRBV10-3,13,NA,NA,TRBJ2-7,CAITADFGKEQYF,TGTGCCATCACGGCCGACTTCGGGAAGGAGCAGTACTTC
TRBV5-5,19,TRBD2,NA,TRBJ2-3,CASSLKLAGGLSQEDTQYF,TGTGCCAGCAGCTTGAAACTAGCGGGGGGCTTAAGCCAGGAAGATACGCAGTATTTT
TRBV2,14,NA,NA,TRBJ2-2,CASSVNRNTGELFF,TGTGCCAGCAGTGTAAACAGGAACACCGGGGAGCTGTTTTTT
TRBV11-3,13,NA,NA,TRBJ1-1,CASSLGGGGEAFF,TGTGCCAGCAGCCTTGGGGGCGGGGGTGAAGCTTTCTTT
TRBV15,16,NA,few,TRBJ1-6,CATSRETQGIGSPLHF,TGTGCCACCAGCAGGGAAACCCAGGGAATTGGCTCACCCCTCCACTTT
TRBV19,14,TRBD1,NA,TRBJ1-6,CASNGQEYNSPLHF,TGTGCCAGTAACGGACAGGAGTATAATTCACCCCTCCACTTT
TRBV19,18,NA,NA,TRBJ1-6,CASSAPFGGAGYNSPLHF,TGTGCCAGTAGTGCCCCGTTCGGGGGGGCAGGCTATAATTCACCCCTCCACTTT
TRBV12-5,14,NA,NA,TRBJ2-5,CASGLSATQETQYF,TGTGCTAGTGGTTTGAGCGCCACCCAAGAGACCCAGTACTTC
TRBV28,14,NA,NA,TRBJ1-5,CASTGVPSNQPQHF,TGTGCCAGCACGGGGGTTCCTAGCAATCAGCCCCAGCATTTT
TRBV7-2,16,TRBD1,NA,TRBJ1-2,CASSLYGTGTNYGYTF,TGTGCCAGCAGCTTATATGGGACAGGGACTAACTATGGCTACACCTTC